This section outlines one T cell receptor beta chain sequence together with its context. The target antigen is unknown. The sample is drawn from a study of OX40 agonist ivuxolimab in advanced cancers. The CDR3 extends over 14 amino acids. V lost 4 bases, J lost 0 bases, and 9 bases lay in between. In germline, CDR1 is SGHRS, CDR2 YFSETQ. The study, taken as a whole, reports: CD8+ T cells (on average) carried more expanded clones than CD4+ T cells.

Sequencing used immunoSEQ multiplex PCR; TCRdb keeps in-frame clones, though not all of them. The sample lists 41,000 or so clones; around four fifths were seen once. V and J are TRBV5-1 and TRBJ2-3, with D possibly matching TRBD2 (5 bases). This receptor was obtained from an adult with an advanced solid tumor such as melanoma, head and neck, liver or kidney cancer. The sample consisted of CD4+ or CD8+ T cells sorted from blood, taken in a trial of the OX40 agonist ivuxolimab. Written as DNA, the CDR3 is TGCGCCAGCAGCATTGGACTCAGCACAGATACGCAGTATTTT. This encodes CASSIGLSTDTQYF.